Within the sample, the clone carrying this T cell receptor (beta chain) is medium-sized. Its cognate antigen is unknown. The data were obtained in a study of immune cell composition in non-small cell lung cancer. The wider study: Histologic subtype was mainly adenocarcinoma or squamous cell carcinoma.

TCRdb's table, derived via immunoSEQ multiplex PCR, lists solely in-frame clones and lacks some. This sample yields approximately 3,000 clones, of which around 79% are seen a single time; less than 30% belongs to the top ten. Normal lung was taken at the farthest possible site, at least 3 cm from tumour. CDR3 size: 15 residues. The germline gives CDR1 SGHRS, CDR2 YFSETQ. Trimming cost V 2 bases and J 14 bases; bases outside gene matches: 15. Study-wide points: Clones >0.5% enriched in tumour were rarer in adenocarcinoma (roughly 35%) than squamous (approximately 80%). It was not proven that tumour-reactive clones equal dominant tumour-associated clones.

The V call is TRBV5-1, the J call TRBJ2-1; 8 bases fit TRBD2. The sample taken for sequencing was non-adjacent lung tissue. This receptor was taken from a human donor with non-small cell lung cancer. The CDR3 DNA reads TGCGCCAGCAGCTTAGACGGGAGGGCCGCGGGGGAAAAGTTCTTC. This translates into CASSLDGRAAGEKFF.